These 10 T cell receptor beta chains share one sample of origin, sequenced in a study of T cells in women clearing cervical HPV infection. TCRdb keeps only in-frame clones here, not all; method: immunoSEQ multiplex PCR. The data show approximately 13,000 clones, and the top ten clones hold roughly 20%. The sequencing sample was made of blood buffy coat. These receptor sequences come from a woman aged 18 to 69 with a cervical HPV16 infection that either progressed to CIN3+ or cleared (not recorded which).

About this clone itself: The read terminates 3 residues before the CDR3 end, so the remaining end is supplied by the germline J gene. The J gene is TRBJ1-2, the V gene TRBV2; no definite D call. Germline-derived CDR1 and CDR2 are SNHLY and FYNNEI. There are 12 residues in the CDR3. The ends were cut back, 2 bases at V and 6 bases at J, with 7 bases in the middle. CDR3 DNA (partial): TGTGCCAGCAGTGAAATAAATGATGGC. It is translated as CASSEINDG. The whole CDR3 region reads CASSEINDGYTF. The whole variable domain, filled in from reference TRBV2 and TRBJ1-2, reads EPEVTQTPSHQVTQMGQEVILRCVPISNHLYFYWYRQILGQKVEFLVSFYNNEISEKSEIFDDQFSVERPDGSNFTLKIRSTKLEDSAMYFCASSEINDGYTFGSGTRLTVV.

Of note for this clone: Read data end 3 residues before the CDR3 end; the end is taken from the germline J gene. This sequence joins TRBV4-1 and TRBJ1-2; no reliable D call. This CDR3 contains 14 residues. Germline V gene lookup returns CDR1 MGHRA and CDR2 YSYEKL. The CDR3 spells CASSQTSSTDTYTF. The sequenced CDR3 bases are TGCGCCAGCAGCCAAACCTCTAGCACAGATACC.

On this clone: The read ends 3 residues shy of where the CDR3 ends; the end is completed using the germline J gene. The chain employs TRBV5-4 and TRBJ2-7; 12 bases fit TRBD1. Unmatched junction bases numbered 5, after V lost 2 bases and J lost 5 bases. Germline-derived CDR1 and CDR2 are SGHNT and YYREEE (reference sequence). The CDR3 runs 15 residues. CDR3 bases read: TGTGCCAGCAGCTTATTGGGACAGGGGGCCGACGAG. This gives the protein CASSLLGQGADE. The entire CDR3 protein reads CASSLLGQGADEQYF.

Concerning this clone: The read halts 3 residues ahead of the CDR3 end, with the missing end drawn from the germline J gene. This chain links TRBV11-2 with TRBJ2-3; D is perhaps TRBD1 (7 bases). The germline V gene has CDR1 SGHAT and CDR2 FQNNGV. V was cut by 5 bases and J by 0 bases, with 12 bases left in between. The CDR3 is 15 residues long. CDR3 region: CASSQGGRSTDTQYF. CDR3 DNA, as far as it was read: TGTGCCAGCAGCCAGGGGGGCAGAAGCACAGATACG.

For this clone: The read ends 3 residues shy of where the CDR3 ends; the end is completed using the germline J gene. Additional DNA sequences in this sample encode the identical CDR3. The gene calls are TRBV12-3 or TRBV12-4 and TRBJ1-3; 8 nucleotides match TRBD1. The CDR3 is 15 amino acids. V shed 6 bases, J shed 4 bases, and the junction held 8 bases outside the gene matches. CDR3 DNA, as far as it was read: TGTGCCAGCAGGGAGGGGACAGGAAGGGGAAACACC. This translates into CASREGTGRGNT. The whole CDR3 protein reads CASREGTGRGNTIYF.

In regard to this clone: Read coverage stops 3 residues before the CDR3 terminus; the germline J gene supplies the remainder. The gene calls are TRBV28 and TRBJ1-6, with TRBD1 matching 8 bases. CDR3 size: 14 residues. Germline V gene lookup returns CDR1 MDHEN and CDR2 SYDVKM. V was clipped by 10 bases and J by 6 bases; unmatched bases: 8. The DNA read from the CDR3 is TGTGCCACCACCACCCAGGGGGCTAATTCACCC. It translates to CATTTQGANSP. The whole CDR3 protein is CATTTQGANSPLHF. The complete variable domain, with remaining parts taken from reference TRBV28 and TRBJ1-6, reads DVKVTQSSRYLVKRTGEKVFLECVQDMDHENMFWYRQDPGLGLRLIYFSYDVKMKEKGDIPEGYSVSREKKERFSLILESASTNQTSMYLCATTTQGANSPLHFGNGTRLTVT.

As concerns this clone: The read halts 3 residues ahead of the CDR3 end, with the missing end drawn from the germline J gene. The chain carries TRBV4-2 and TRBJ2-3, with 7 positions matching TRBD2. The germline V gene encodes CDR1 LGHNA and CDR2 YNFKEQ. Losses at the gene ends were 1 base for V and 0 bases for J; bases not matched to a gene: 1. The CDR3 extends over 15 amino acids. CDR3: CASSQVGGSTDTQYF. The CDR3 DNA, read in part, is TGTGCCAGCAGCCAAGTGGGGGGGAGCACAGATACG.

Details on this clone: Coverage ceases 3 residues before the CDR3 finishes, and the germline J gene fills in the end. This chain joins TRBV7-3 and TRBJ2-2; D call uncertain. This CDR3 region has 12 residues. Germline assignment: CDR1 SGHTA and CDR2 FQGTGA. V was clipped by 2 bases and J by 5 bases, with 3 bases between them. The sequenced CDR3 bases are TGTGCCAGCAGCTTACCGACCGGGGAG. As protein: CASSLPTGE. The full CDR3 protein reads CASSLPTGELFF.

About this clone: The CDR3 end falls 3 residues outside the read, so it is completed with the germline J gene. The chain uses TRBV2 and TRBJ2-3, with a tentative D call TRBD1 (7 bases). The ends were cut back, 10 bases at V and 4 bases at J, with 15 bases in the middle. Germline-derived CDR1 and CDR2 are SNHLY and FYNNEI. There are 13 residues in the CDR3. The sequenced CDR3 bases are TGTGCCACCTCAGGGGGGCAGGCAGATACG. It yields the protein CATSGGQADT. The full CDR3 sequence reads CATSGGQADTQYF.

According to its frequency, this clone is medium-sized (0.01 to 0.1%). The sequence runs out 3 residues before the end of the CDR3; the remainder is reconstructed from the germline J gene. V usage is TRBV5-6 and J usage is TRBJ1-4, with 7 bases that match TRBD1. Losses at the gene ends were 1 base for V and 8 bases for J; bases not matched to a gene: 5. This CDR3 spans 14 amino acids. CDR1 and CDR2 (germline): SGHDT, YYEEEE. Incomplete CDR3 DNA: TGTGCCAGCAGCTTGACACAGGGGAGGGAAAAA. Translated, it gives CASSLTQGREK. Given in full, the CDR3 is CASSLTQGREKLFF.